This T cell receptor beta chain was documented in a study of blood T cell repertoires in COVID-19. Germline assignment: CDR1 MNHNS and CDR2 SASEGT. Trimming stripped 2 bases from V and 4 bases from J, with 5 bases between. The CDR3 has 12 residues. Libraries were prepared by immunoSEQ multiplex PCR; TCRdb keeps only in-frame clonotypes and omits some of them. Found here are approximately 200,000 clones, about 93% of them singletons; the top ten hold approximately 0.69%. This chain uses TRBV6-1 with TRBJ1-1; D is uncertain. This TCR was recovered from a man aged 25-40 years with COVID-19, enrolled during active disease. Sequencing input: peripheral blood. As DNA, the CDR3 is TGTGCCAGCAGTGAATACGGCACTGAAGCTTTCTTT. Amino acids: CASSEYGTEAFF.